The 32 T cell receptor beta chains below all came from one sample that was sequenced in a study of molecular identifiers for immune sequencing clone quantification. Using its own MiXCR run on the PCR reads, TCRdb lists one record per CDR3 protein. Here the sample spans 97,000 or so distinct CDR3 sequences, about 35% being singletons. Specimen: naive CD8+ T cells from blood, with Jurkat cell RNA spiked in. Subset meaning: FACS-sorted CD8+CD4-CCR7+CD45RA+ naive T cells. These receptors were taken from a human donor in good health. Some libraries in this study had Jurkat cell RNA spiked in.

Concerning this clonotype itself: The junction differs from germline at one of its ends, possibly a read error. J is TRBJ2-1 and V is TRBV27; no clear D. The CDR3 totals 11 residues. Germline V gene sequence: CDR1 MNHEY, CDR2 SMNVEV (reference sequence). The CDR3 bases are TGTGCCAGCAGTTCCTACATTGAGCAGTTCTTC. Protein product: CASSSYIEQFF.

Many counts were recorded for this clonotype. The chain links TRBV5-6 to TRBJ1-4; D not resolved. From germline, CDR1 is SGHDT and CDR2 YYEEEE. The ends were cut back, 4 bases at V and 4 bases at J, with 14 bases in the middle. This CDR3 comprises 15 residues. DNA of the CDR3: TGTGCCAGCAGCCCGCGACGGAGGATTAATGAAAAACTGTTTTTT. It encodes CASSPRRRINEKLFF.

On this clonotype itself: Given the absence of the conserved phenylalanine or tryptophan at the CDR3 end, a read error is likely. No DNA is shown, since the ends of the CDR3 on it are uncertain; the CDR3 is the one TCRdb lists. CDR3: CASSLGAREAGLDY. The V and J genes are TRBV13 and TRBJ2-7; the D segment call TRBD2 is taken from the table without a DNA check. Germline V gene sequence: CDR1 PRHDT, CDR2 FYEKMQ (reference sequence). The CDR3 has 14 residues if both end residues are counted.

The chain uses TRBV7-9 and TRBJ2-7, with unresolved D. This CDR3 is 13 amino acids long. V gave up 3 bases and J gave up 3 bases, with 9 bases separating them. CDR1 is SEHNR, CDR2 FQNEAQ, per germline (reference sequence). The CDR3 region has the DNA TGTGCCAGCAGCTTGGGTATAGTCTACGAGCAGTACTTC. Translation gives CASSLGIVYEQYF.

As concerns this clonotype: A much larger clone is a single base away; this may be a read error. The chain joins TRBV4-3 to TRBJ2-7; no definite D call. Germline assignment: CDR1 LGHNA and CDR2 YSLEER. The CDR3 has 14 residues. CDR3 protein: CAGSQDRARLGQYF. The CDR3 region has the DNA TGCGCCGGCAGCCAAGATCGCGCCCGCTTAGGACAGTACTTC.

In this sample, this clonotype turned up many times. This chain links TRBV7-9 with TRBJ2-7, with TRBD2 matching 10 bases. V shed 5 bases and J 6 bases; nucleotides not matched to a gene: 10. The length of the CDR3 is 15 residues. Germline loops: CDR1 SEHNR, CDR2 FQNEAQ (reference sequence). CDR3 DNA: TGTGCCAGCAGCGTCGCCCAAGGACTAGCGGCCGAGCAGTACTTC. Translated: CASSVAQGLAAEQYF. The whole variable domain, filled in from reference TRBV7-9 and TRBJ2-7, reads DTGVSQNPRHKITKRGQNVTFRCDPISEHNRLYWYRQTLGQGPEFLTYFQNEAQLEKSRLLSDRFSAERPKGSFSTLEIQRTEQGDSAMYLCASSVAQGLAAEQYFGPGTRLTVT.

This clonotype occurred a few times. V gene TRBV7-3 combines with J gene TRBJ2-1; 9 bases align to TRBD1. J lost 0 bases, V lost 4 bases, and 16 bases had no gene match. There are 20 residues in the CDR3. The germline gives CDR1 SGHTA, CDR2 FQGTGA. The CDR3 reads CASSSRDAGTGYVSYNEQFF. The CDR3 nucleotides read TGTGCCAGCAGCTCACGGGATGCCGGGACAGGGTATGTCTCCTACAATGAGCAGTTCTTC.

A note on this clonotype: The conserved phenylalanine or tryptophan is not found at the CDR3 terminus, so this likely reflects a read error. The V gene is TRBV4-2, the J gene TRBJ2-7, with D uncertain. V was shortened by 0 bases and J by 0 bases, with 6 bases between the two germline ends. In germline, CDR1 is LGHNA, CDR2 YNFKEQ. This CDR3 spans 14 amino acids. The CDR3, as DNA: TGTGCCAGCAGCCAAGATAACTACTCCTACGAGCAGTACTCC. Protein sequence: CASSQDNYSYEQYS.

Remarks on this clonotype: In this CDR3 the conserved last residue, phenylalanine or tryptophan, is missing, so a read error is likely. It is unclear where the CDR3 begins or ends on the DNA, so no DNA is shown, and the CDR3 is as TCRdb lists it. The CDR3 loop reads CASSEGLAAYNEQII. The chain is built from TRBV6-2 or TRBV6-3 and TRBJ2-1; the table gives TRBD2 as D, unverified against the DNA. Germline CDR1 reads MNHEY; CDR2 reads SVGEGT. Ends included, the CDR3 has 15 residues.

As for this clonotype: A single base separates this from a much larger clone, so it may be a read error. The CDR3 spells CSAREGLSTEAFF. The CDR3 bases are TGCAGTGCTAGAGAGGGACTCTCCACTGAAGCTTTCTTT. V and J are TRBV20-1 and TRBJ1-1; the D gene is possibly TRBD1 (5 bases). The ends were cut back, 0 bases at V and 4 bases at J, with 9 bases in the middle. The CDR3 length is 13 residues. The V gene's germline CDR1 is DFQATT and CDR2 SNEGSKA (reference sequence).

This clonotype was found many times. The V and J genes are TRBV7-2 and TRBJ2-3; no reliable D call. V lost 1 base and J lost 2, with 10 bases in between. The CDR3 spans 15 residues. The germline gives CDR1 SGHTA, CDR2 FQGNSA. The CDR3 DNA sequence: TGTGCCAGCAGCTTAGTCCCTACATCCACAGATACGCAGTATTTT. Its translation is CASSLVPTSTDTQYF.

To note about this clonotype: A much larger clone sits a single nucleotide away, making a read error possible. V is TRBV4-2 and J is TRBJ1-1; D uncertain. The CDR3 is made up of 14 amino acids. Germline V CDR1 and CDR2: LGHNA, YNFKEQ. CDR3 protein: CAGSQEAANTEAFF. The CDR3 coding sequence is TGTGCCGGCAGCCAAGAAGCAGCGAACACTGAAGCTTTCTTT.

The chain employs TRBV6-6 and TRBJ1-2; 9 bases align to TRBD1. Germline V lookup: CDR1 MNHNY, CDR2 SVGAGI (reference sequence). Trimming took 11 bases from V and 7 from J; bases not matched to a gene: 5. CDR3 length: 11 residues. This chain's CDR3 is CAATGGTGYTF. The CDR3 DNA reads TGTGCCGCTACAGGGGGCACTGGCTACACCTTC.

As regards this clonotype: A much larger clone is a single base away; this may be a read error. The chain couples TRBV5-6 to TRBJ2-3; D is undetermined. This CDR3 has 14 residues. Germline assignment: CDR1 SGHDT and CDR2 YYEEEE. Trimming removed 1 base at V and 3 bases at J, with 9 bases between. The CDR3 sequence is CASSLKLDTDTQYF. The CDR3, as DNA: TGTGCCAGCAGCTTGAAACTTGATACAGATACGCAGTATTTT.

The rearrangement links TRBV4-1 to TRBJ2-3, with D unclear. CDR1 is MGHRA, CDR2 YSYEKL, per germline. The CDR3 runs 12 residues. Trimming shortened V by 3 bases and J by 3 bases, and 4 bases separated the two germline ends. The CDR3 DNA follows: TGCGCCAGCAGCCACAAAACAGATACGCAGTATTTT. Encoded protein: CASSHKTDTQYF.

Comment on this clonotype: A clone one base away is much larger, so this may be a read error. The rearrangement uses TRBV12-3 or TRBV12-4 and TRBJ1-5; weak D call: TRBD1 (5 bases). Trimming shortened V by 6 bases and J by 2 bases, and 8 bases separated the two germline ends. CDR3 length: 13 amino acids. CDR3 protein: CASSGRGNQPQHF. CDR3 in DNA: TGTGCCAGCAGCGGCAGGGGCAATCAGCCCCAGCATTTT.

The chain combines TRBV27 with TRBJ1-6; tentative D call: TRBD1 (5 bases). Looked up from germline, CDR1 is MNHEY and CDR2 is SMNVEV (reference sequence). Trimming stripped 5 bases from V and 4 bases from J, with 18 bases between. The CDR3 extends over 17 amino acids. CDR3: CASSASQVGVYNSPLHF. Written as DNA, the CDR3 is TGTGCCAGCAGTGCCTCCCAGGTGGGGGTATATAATTCACCCCTCCACTTT.

On this clonotype: This may be a read error: a much more frequent sequence differs by one nucleotide. The rearrangement joins TRBV7-9 to TRBJ2-7; 7 bases are a match to TRBD1. The CDR3 runs 14 residues. Germline CDR1 and CDR2: SEHNR and FQNEAQ (reference sequence). In DNA, the CDR3 is TGTGCCAGCAGCTTCCAGACAGGGCCCTACGGGCAGTACTTC. Translating it yields CASSFQTGPYGQYF.

The table lists this clonotype with a few counts. V and J are TRBV6-6 and TRBJ2-7; TRBD2 matches 9 bases. CDR1 MNHNY and CDR2 SVGAGI come from the germline V gene (reference sequence). CDR3 length: 16 amino acids. Trimming removed 2 bases from V and 3 bases from J; junction bases left unmatched: 8. The DNA for the CDR3 is TGTGCCAGCAGTTACCCACTAGCGGGTCTTCTCTACGAGCAGTACTTC. It encodes CASSYPLAGLLYEQYF.

The V and J genes are TRBV11-2 and TRBJ2-1; 13 bases agree with TRBD2. V dropped 2 bases and J dropped 8; count of bases not matched to a gene: 12. This CDR3 has 18 amino acids. Per germline, CDR1 SGHAT and CDR2 FQNNGV. The CDR3 region is CASSLTGLEGLAGYEQFF. The CDR3 nucleotides are TGTGCCAGCAGCTTAACCGGGCTTGAGGGACTAGCGGGATATGAGCAGTTCTTC.

There are a few counts of this clonotype. This chain joins TRBV14 and TRBJ2-1; D may match TRBD1 or TRBD2 (6 bases each). The CDR3 covers 15 residues. The germline gives CDR1 SGHDN, CDR2 FVKESK. V was pared by 5 bases and J by 8 bases, with 19 bases between. The CDR3 nucleotides read TGTGCCAGCAGCAGCGTAGGGGGGATTGGGGATGAGCAGTTCTTC. Translation: CASSSVGGIGDEQFF.

As to this clonotype: Relative to the germline gene, one junction end is altered; a read error may explain this. The V and J genes are TRBV7-2 and TRBJ2-4, with D perhaps TRBD1 (5 bases). This CDR3 contains 19 residues. In germline, CDR1 is SGHTA, CDR2 FQGNSA. The CDR3 spells CASSLGLLRADWGKIIQYF. The CDR3 coding sequence is TGTGCCAGCAGCTTAGGTCTTTTGAGAGCCGACTGGGGCAAAATCATTCAGTACTTC.

In this sample, this clonotype turned up a few times. V is TRBV9 and J is TRBJ2-7, with 7 bases aligning to TRBD2. This CDR3 has 15 residues. CDR1 is SGDLS and CDR2 is YYNGEE in the germline V gene. Trimming cost V 0 bases and J 1 base; bases outside gene matches: 4. The CDR3, as DNA: TGTGCCAGCAGCGTAGGATCCGGGAGGTCCTACGAGCAGTACTTC. Protein product: CASSVGSGRSYEQYF.

At least ten counts were recorded for this clonotype. The conserved phenylalanine or tryptophan normally closing the CDR3 is absent here, so this likely arose from a read error. The DNA is left out, because the CDR3 cannot be placed on it with certainty; the CDR3 is given as TCRdb lists it. The chain couples TRBV28 to TRBJ2-3; TRBD1 was called by the table and not checked on the DNA. The CDR3 has 13 amino acids, counting both end residues. Per the germline V gene, CDR1 is MDHEN and CDR2 is SYDVKM. CDR3 protein: CASSLASGGAPTT.

The rearrangement uses TRBV5-1 and TRBJ1-4; 8 bases line up with TRBD1. With V trimmed by 4 bases and J by 8 bases, 7 bases remained unmatched. Germline CDR1 is SGHRS and CDR2 is YFSETQ. CDR3 length: 14 residues. In DNA form, the CDR3 reads TGCGCCAGCAGCACCGACAGGGGACAAGAAAAACTGTTTTTT. Protein: CASSTDRGQEKLFF.

This clonotype was counted between two and nine times. The rearrangement links TRBV28 to TRBJ2-7; TRBD1 might be the D (5 bases). Trimming removed 8 bases from V and 2 bases from J, with 13 bases in between. The CDR3 runs to 13 residues. CDR1 and CDR2 from the germline V gene are MDHEN and SYDVKM. The CDR3 is CASQPQETYEQYF. Written as DNA, the CDR3 is TGTGCCAGCCAACCACAGGAGACCTACGAGCAGTACTTC.

Concerning this clonotype itself: At one boundary the junction diverges from the germline segment, which might be a read error. The chain links TRBV30 to TRBJ2-7; D is possibly TRBD2 (6 bases). Germline lookup yields CDR1 GTSNPN and CDR2 SVGIG (reference sequence). This CDR3 region has 15 residues. The CDR3 DNA reads as TGTGCCAGGAGTGTACCTGGGACTCGAGGCTTCGAGCAGTACTTC. Translating it yields CARSVPGTRGFEQYF.

A remark on this clonotype: Here the CDR3 omits its conserved ending phenylalanine or tryptophan, so a read error is the likely source. The V call is TRBV7-9, the J call TRBJ1-6, with TRBD1 matching over 8 bases. The CDR3 is 12 amino acids. Germline-derived CDR1 and CDR2 are SEHNR and FQNEAQ (reference sequence). V lost 5 bases to trimming and J lost 11 bases; unmatched junction nucleotides: 2. Written as DNA, the CDR3 is TGTGCCAGCAGCGGACAGGGTCCACCCCTCCACTTA. Protein: CASSGQGPPLHL.

There are many counts of this clonotype. The chain links TRBV7-9 to TRBJ2-6, with D unresolved. V shed 7 bases and J shed 7 bases, with 8 bases lying between them. CDR3 size: 12 residues. The germline CDR1 and CDR2 sequences are SEHNR and FQNEAQ (reference sequence). CDR3 coding DNA: TGTGCCAGCAAAAACTTCGCCAACGTCCTGACTTTC. Protein product: CASKNFANVLTF.

With respect to this clonotype: A single base separates this from a much larger clone, so it may be a read error. The chain joins TRBV28 to TRBJ1-5, with D uncertain. The CDR3 spans 14 residues. Germline loops: CDR1 MDHEN, CDR2 SYDVKM. V shed 3 bases and J shed 9 bases, with 15 bases lying between them. CDR3 residues: CASSFGQDRTPQHF. DNA for the CDR3: TGTGCCAGCAGTTTCGGCCAGGATAGAACGCCCCAGCATTTT.

The chain uses TRBV28 and TRBJ2-3; 9 nucleotides match TRBD2. This CDR3 spans 14 amino acids. Looked up from germline, CDR1 is MDHEN and CDR2 is SYDVKM. Germline trimming cut 4 bases from V and 6 bases from J; bases unmatched to any gene: 5. The CDR3 protein is CASSSTSGPDTQYF. In DNA form, the CDR3 reads TGTGCCAGCAGTTCGACTAGCGGTCCGGATACGCAGTATTTT.

About this clonotype itself: At one of its ends the junction is not consistent with the germline gene, which may arise from a read error. The rearrangement uses TRBV7-6 and TRBJ2-6, with a tentative D call TRBD1 (5 bases). CDR3 length equals 15 residues. CDR1 and CDR2 (germline): SGHVS, FNYEAQ. The CDR3 region is CASSPVVSGANVMTF. The CDR3 nucleotides read TGTGCCAGCAGCCCCGTGGTCTCTGGGGCCAACGTCATGACTTTC. Full variable domain (missing parts from reference TRBV7-6 and TRBJ2-6): GAGVSQSPRYKVTKRGQDVALRCDPISGHVSLYWYRQALGQGPEFLTYFNYEAQQDKSGLPNDRFSAERPEGSISTLTIQRTEQRDSAMYRCASSPVVSGANVMTFGAGSRLTVL.